One sample yielded the 15 T cell receptor beta chains listed below, sequenced in a study of cytomegalovirus exposure and HLA in healthy donors. The PCR used 60 Vbeta and 13 Jbeta primers. Here immunoSEQ multiplex PCR was the method, and the copy in TCRdb shows in-frame clones only, minus some. The table includes about 140,000 clones, 76% detected once. The source material was PBMCs. The receptors were sampled from a male donor in good health and CMV-seronegative.

The V call is TRBV5-6, the J call TRBJ2-7; D call uncertain. This CDR3 has 14 residues. Germline values: CDR1 SGHDT, CDR2 YYEEEE. V was trimmed by 0 bases and J by 5 bases, leaving 12 bases between them. The CDR3 reads CASSLVQAGDEQYF. As DNA, the CDR3 is TGTGCCAGCAGCTTGGTGCAAGCAGGCGACGAGCAGTACTTC.

This chain links TRBV6-1 with TRBJ1-1; TRBD1 matches at 9 bases. The CDR3 has 13 amino acids. J gave up 7 bases and V 8 bases, and 8 bases lay outside the gene matches. Germline values: CDR1 MNHNS, CDR2 SASEGT. CDR3 nucleotides: TGTGCCAGCTCGAGGGACAGGGACTATGAAGCTTTCTTT. This sequence encodes CASSRDRDYEAFF.

The V gene is TRBV29-1, the J gene TRBJ1-6; D is unclear. The CDR3 spans 13 residues. Trimming removed 7 bases from V and 9 bases from J, with 16 bases in between. Germline loops: CDR1 SQVTM, CDR2 ANQGSEA. CDR3: CSAARSEGSPLHF. Written as DNA, the CDR3 is TGCAGCGCCGCTCGGTCGGAGGGTTCACCCCTCCACTTT.

The chain couples TRBV2 to TRBJ2-3, with 7 bases aligning to TRBD2. The germline V gene has CDR1 SNHLY and CDR2 FYNNEI. V lost 3 bases, J lost 1 base, and 7 bases stayed unmatched. This CDR3 has 16 amino acids. In nucleotides, the CDR3 is TGTGCCAGCAGTGATTTGGCTAGCGGAGGCACAGATACGCAGTATTTT. Translating it yields CASSDLASGGTDTQYF.

The chain links TRBV7-6 to TRBJ2-1; D possibly corresponds to TRBD1 (6 bases). This CDR3 contains 15 residues. Germline CDR1 is SGHVS and CDR2 is FNYEAQ. Trimming took off 5 bases at V and 5 bases at J, with 16 bases between the two ends. In DNA form, the CDR3 reads TGTGCCAGCAGCCTCCGGGACACCGAGGACAATGAGCAGTTCTTC. Its translation: CASSLRDTEDNEQFF. Supplemented by reference TRBV7-6 and TRBJ2-1, the full variable domain reads GAGVSQSPRYKVTKRGQDVALRCDPISGHVSLYWYRQALGQGPEFLTYFNYEAQQDKSGLPNDRFSAERPEGSISTLTIQRTEQRDSAMYRCASSLRDTEDNEQFFGPGTRLTVL.

The J gene is TRBJ2-1, the V gene TRBV28; a weak D match, TRBD2 (7 bases). V shed 3 bases and J shed 15 bases, with 18 bases lying between them. The CDR3 runs 13 residues. Germline V gives CDR1 MDHEN, CDR2 SYDVKM. The CDR3 here is CASSFPYRGGSFF. The CDR3, as DNA: TGTGCCAGCAGTTTCCCCTATAGGGGGGGCTCGTTCTTC.

The rearrangement links TRBV19 to TRBJ2-7; 8 nucleotides agree with TRBD1. Unmatched junction bases numbered 6, after V lost 5 bases and J lost 3 bases. CDR1 LNHDA and CDR2 SQIVND come from the germline V gene (reference sequence). This CDR3 has 14 residues. DNA for the CDR3: TGTGCCAGTAGTGACAGGGGTACAGTCTACGAGCAGTACTTC. Encoded protein: CASSDRGTVYEQYF.

The chain uses TRBV5-4 and TRBJ2-2, with 10 bases fitting TRBD2. This CDR3 comprises 15 residues. Germline V CDR1 and CDR2: SGHNT, YYREEE (reference sequence). J was trimmed by 5 bases and V by 5 bases; bases with no gene match: 6. The CDR3 sequence: CASRSGGDITGELFF. The CDR3, as DNA: TGTGCCAGCAGAAGCGGGGGGGATATTACCGGGGAGCTGTTTTTT.

Details on this clone: Sequence at one end of the junction differs from germline and may be a read error. The rearrangement uses TRBV27 and TRBJ2-5, with 7 bases aligning to TRBD1. This CDR3 comprises 14 residues. Germline V gene sequence: CDR1 MNHEY, CDR2 SMNVEV (reference sequence). The CDR3 loop is CASSPQTGTETQHF. CDR3 DNA: TGTGCCAGCAGTCCCCAGACAGGGACGGAGACCCAGCACTTC.

The chain joins TRBV5-1 to TRBJ2-5; TRBD2 matches 9 bases. V gave up 4 bases and J gave up 5 bases; unmatched junction bases: 6. The CDR3 has 14 amino acids. In germline, CDR1 is SGHRS, CDR2 YFSETQ. CDR3 DNA: TGCGCCAGCAGCGAGGGACTAGCCGGTGAGACCCAGTACTTC. This encodes CASSEGLAGETQYF.

The chain employs TRBV5-1 and TRBJ2-5; 7 nucleotides line up with TRBD1. Germline V CDR1 and CDR2: SGHRS, YFSETQ. J was trimmed by 5 bases and V by 2 bases; bases with no gene match: 9. CDR3 length: 15 residues. CDR3 sequence reads: CASSFDPRGQETQYF. The DNA of the CDR3 is TGCGCCAGCAGCTTCGATCCAAGGGGGCAGGAGACCCAGTACTTC. The entire variable domain, with the rest obtained from reference TRBV5-1 and TRBJ2-5, is as follows: KAGVTQTPRYLIKTRGQQVTLSCSPISGHRSVSWYQQTPGQGLQFLFEYFSETQRNKGNFPGRFSGRQFSNSRSEMNVSTLELGDSALYLCASSFDPRGQETQYFGPGTRLLVL.

This clone was picked up a small number of times. This chain joins TRBV4-3 and TRBJ2-7; tentatively, D is TRBD2 (6 bases). Germline V lookup: CDR1 LGHNA, CDR2 YSLEER. This CDR3 contains 15 residues. V lost 0 bases and J lost 2, with 11 bases in between. The chain's CDR3 is CASSQDITGAYEQYF. CDR3 bases: TGCGCCAGCAGCCAAGACATCACGGGGGCCTACGAGCAGTACTTC.

The chain is built from TRBV28 and TRBJ1-1, with TRBD1 as a possible D gene (5 bases). Trimming pared 6 bases from V and 1 base from J, leaving 18 bases between. The CDR3 totals 16 residues. In germline, CDR1 is MDHEN, CDR2 SYDVKM. CDR3 sequence reads: CASSPLLVGPNTEAFF. The CDR3 DNA reads as TGTGCCAGCAGCCCACTTCTTGTGGGGCCGAACACTGAAGCTTTCTTT.

The chain links TRBV7-2 to TRBJ2-3, with 9 bases aligning to TRBD1. Per germline, CDR1 SGHTA and CDR2 FQGNSA. CDR3 length: 15 residues. V lost 4 bases to trimming and J lost 5 bases; unmatched junction nucleotides: 7. Here the CDR3 reads CASSSSRTGVDTQYF. The CDR3 DNA sequence: TGTGCCAGCAGCTCCAGTCGGACAGGGGTAGATACGCAGTATTTT.

This sequence joins TRBV6-1 and TRBJ2-5; D is unclear. Trimming removed 7 bases from V and 2 bases from J, with 17 bases in between. CDR1 and CDR2 from the germline V gene are MNHNS and SASEGT. The CDR3 has 15 residues. Here the CDR3 DNA reads TGTGCCAGCACTATCAACGGTTTAATACAAGAGACCCAGTACTTC. Protein sequence: CASTINGLIQETQYF.